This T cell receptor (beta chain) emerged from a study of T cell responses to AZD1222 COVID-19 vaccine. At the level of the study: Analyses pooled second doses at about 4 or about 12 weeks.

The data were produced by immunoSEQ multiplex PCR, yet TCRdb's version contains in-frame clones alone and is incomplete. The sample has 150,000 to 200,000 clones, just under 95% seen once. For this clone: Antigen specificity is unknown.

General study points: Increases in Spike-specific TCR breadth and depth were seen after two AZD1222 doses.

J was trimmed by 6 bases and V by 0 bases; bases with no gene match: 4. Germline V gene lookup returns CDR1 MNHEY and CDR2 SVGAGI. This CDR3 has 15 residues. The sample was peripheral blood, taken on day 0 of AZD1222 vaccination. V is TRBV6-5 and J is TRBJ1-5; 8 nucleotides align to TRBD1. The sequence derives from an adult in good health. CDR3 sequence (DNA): TGTGCCAGCAGTTACTCAACAGGGGGGGCTCAGCCCCAGCATTTT. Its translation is CASSYSTGGAQPQHF.